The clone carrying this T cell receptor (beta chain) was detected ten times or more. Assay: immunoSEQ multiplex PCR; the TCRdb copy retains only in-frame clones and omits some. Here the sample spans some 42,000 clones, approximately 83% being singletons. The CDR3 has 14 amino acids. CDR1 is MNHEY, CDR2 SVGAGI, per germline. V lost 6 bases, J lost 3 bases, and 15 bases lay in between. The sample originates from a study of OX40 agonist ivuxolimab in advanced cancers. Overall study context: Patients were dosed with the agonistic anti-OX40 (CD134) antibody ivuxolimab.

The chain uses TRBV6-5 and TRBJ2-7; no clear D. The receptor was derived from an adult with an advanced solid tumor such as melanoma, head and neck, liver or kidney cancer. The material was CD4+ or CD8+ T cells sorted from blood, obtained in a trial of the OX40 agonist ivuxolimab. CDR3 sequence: CASSEVGNLYEQYF. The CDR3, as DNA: TGTGCCAGCAGCGAAGTTGGGAACCTCTACGAGCAGTACTTC.